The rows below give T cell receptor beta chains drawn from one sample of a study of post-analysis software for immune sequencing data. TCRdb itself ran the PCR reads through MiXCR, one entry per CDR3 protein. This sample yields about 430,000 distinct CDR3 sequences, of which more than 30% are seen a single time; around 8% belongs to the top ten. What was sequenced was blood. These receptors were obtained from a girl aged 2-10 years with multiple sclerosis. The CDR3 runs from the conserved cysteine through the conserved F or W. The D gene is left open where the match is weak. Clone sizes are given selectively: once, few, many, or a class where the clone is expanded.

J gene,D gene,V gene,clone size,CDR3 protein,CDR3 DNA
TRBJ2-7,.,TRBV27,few,CASSLKTHYEQYF,TGTGCCAGCAGTTTAAAGACACACTACGAGCAGTACTTC
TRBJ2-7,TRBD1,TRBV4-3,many,CASSQILGTGGEQYF,TGCGCCAGCAGCCAAATTCTGGGAACAGGGGGCGAGCAGTACTTC
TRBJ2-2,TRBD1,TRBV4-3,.,CASSQEWDRASTGELFF,TGCGCCAGCAGCCAAGAGTGGGACAGGGCTTCCACCGGGGAGCTGTTTTTT
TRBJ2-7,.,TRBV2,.,CASSEAGDEQYF,TGTGCCAGCAGTGAGGCTGGGGACGAGCAGTACTTC
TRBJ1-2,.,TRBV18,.,CASSPPRPYGYTF,TGTGCCAGCTCACCACCCAGGCCCTATGGCTACACCTTC
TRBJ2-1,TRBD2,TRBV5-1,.,CASSQLGLAGANEQFF,TGCGCCAGCAGCCAACTGGGACTAGCGGGAGCTAATGAGCAGTTCTTC
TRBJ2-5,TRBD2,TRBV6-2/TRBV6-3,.,CASSTEQRGWSYNEQYF,TGTGCCAGCAGTACCGAACAGCGGGGATGGTCCTACAATGAGCAGTACTTC
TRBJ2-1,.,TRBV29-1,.,CSVPSGYEQFF,TGCAGCGTCCCTTCAGGGTATGAGCAGTTCTTC
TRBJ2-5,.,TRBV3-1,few,CASSQETGHQETQYF,TGTGCCAGCAGCCAAGAAACAGGCCACCAAGAGACCCAGTACTTC
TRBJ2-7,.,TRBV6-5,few,CASSYSDGPSSYNEQYF,TGTGCCAGCAGTTACTCGGATGGACCTAGCTCCTACAATGAGCAGTACTTC
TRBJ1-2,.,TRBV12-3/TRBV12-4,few,CASTRFYGYTF,TGTGCCAGCACCAGATTCTATGGCTACACCTTC
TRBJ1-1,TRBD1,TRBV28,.,CASHIRQGSTEAFF,TGTGCCAGCCATATAAGACAGGGGTCAACTGAAGCTTTCTTT